This T cell receptor beta chain stems from a study of OX40 agonist ivuxolimab in advanced cancers. Across the study: Patients received the agonistic anti-OX40 (CD134) antibody ivuxolimab. Three patients responded partially, comprising one with hepatocellular carcinoma and two with cutaneous melanoma.

Study-wide points: Blood T cells, both CD4+ and CD8+, expanded clonally by week 6 at 0.1 to 3.0 mg/kg.

The V end was cut by 3 bases, the J end by 5 bases, with 10 bases between. The germline CDR1 and CDR2 sequences are SGHTA and FQGNSA. This CDR3 has 13 amino acids. A remark on this clone: The antigen remains unidentified.

Blood sampling took place at baseline, cycle 4 day 1, and cycle 7 day 1. Here immunoSEQ multiplex PCR was the method, and the copy in TCRdb shows in-frame clones only, minus some. The repertoire holds over 100,000 clones, with around nine tenths as singletons. The sequencing used CD4+ or CD8+ T cells sorted from blood, collected in a trial of the OX40 agonist ivuxolimab. The sequence came from an adult with an advanced solid tumor such as melanoma, head and neck, liver or kidney cancer. The rearrangement uses TRBV7-2 and TRBJ2-5; possible D gene TRBD2, 6 bases. In DNA form, the CDR3 reads TGTGCCAGCAGCTTGGGGGGACTGGAGACCCAGTACTTC. Amino acid sequence: CASSLGGLETQYF.